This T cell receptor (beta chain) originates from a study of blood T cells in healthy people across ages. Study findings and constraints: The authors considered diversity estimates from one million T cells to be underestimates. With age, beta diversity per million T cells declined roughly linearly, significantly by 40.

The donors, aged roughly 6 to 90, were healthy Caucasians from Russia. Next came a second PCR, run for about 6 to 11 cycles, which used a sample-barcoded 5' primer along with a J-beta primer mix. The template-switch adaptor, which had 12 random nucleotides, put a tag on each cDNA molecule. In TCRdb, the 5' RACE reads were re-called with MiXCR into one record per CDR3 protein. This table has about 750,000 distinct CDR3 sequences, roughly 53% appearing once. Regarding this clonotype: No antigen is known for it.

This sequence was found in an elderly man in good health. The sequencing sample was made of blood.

CDR3 sequence reads: CASSATASGYENIQYF. The CDR3 region has the DNA TGTGCCAGCAGCGCCACGGCCTCCGGATACGAAAACATTCAGTACTTC. The chain combines TRBV7-3 with TRBJ2-4; D remains ambiguous. This CDR3 has 16 amino acids. V was trimmed by 5 bases and J by 5 bases, leaving 19 bases between them. Germline V gene lookup returns CDR1 SGHTA and CDR2 FQGTGA.